This T cell receptor (beta chain) was captured in a study of tissue T cells after allogeneic stem cell transplantation. As regards this clone: Its antigen is not known.

This CDR3 spans 14 amino acids. V was pared by 4 bases and J by 7 bases, with 14 bases between. Germline CDR1 and CDR2: LGHNA and YNFKEQ. Findings and caveats of the study: Within patients, tissue anatomy strongly shaped TCR repertoire composition.

Sequencing of TCRbeta CDR3 at survey depth gave sequences and template counts. Method: immunoSEQ multiplex PCR; TCRdb's copy keeps in-frame clones and lacks some. This sample has under 1,500 clones, with approximately 70% found just once. The chain combines TRBV4-2 with TRBJ2-1; D possibly corresponds to TRBD1 (6 bases). The clonotype originates from a male patient older than 55 with steroid-refractory graft-versus-host disease after an allogeneic stem cell transplant. Some T cells may be the graft donor's. Sequencing used spleen tissue, obtained at autopsy. The CDR3 spells CASSPFTGTNEQFF. The CDR3 nucleotides read TGTGCCAGCAGCCCCTTTACAGGGACGAATGAGCAGTTCTTC.